This record covers a single T cell receptor (beta chain). What it binds is unknown. The germline CDR1 and CDR2 sequences are MNHEY and SMNVEV (reference sequence). Trimming at V came to 2 bases and at J to 0 bases, leaving 12 bases not matched to a gene. The CDR3 has 20 residues. The data were produced by immunoSEQ multiplex PCR, yet TCRdb's version contains in-frame clones alone and is incomplete. The table lists over 120,000 clones, about 93% of them singletons. This record comes from a study of graft-versus-host responses after intestinal transplantation. Study-level findings and limits: Allografts of one patient group, those with graft-donor T cell macrochimerism, had high graft-versus-host to host-versus-graft clonal ratios.

This clonotype was obtained from a human donor who received an intestinal transplant. The sequences come from unstimulated CD4+ T cells sorted from spleen or lymph node cells, collected before intestinal transplant. The chain has TRBV27 and TRBJ2-6; 8 bases are a match to TRBD1. This CDR3 reads CASSLRAGGISLSGANVLTF. The CDR3 DNA follows: TGTGCCAGCAGTTTAAGGGCAGGGGGCATTTCTCTCTCTGGGGCCAACGTCCTGACTTTC.